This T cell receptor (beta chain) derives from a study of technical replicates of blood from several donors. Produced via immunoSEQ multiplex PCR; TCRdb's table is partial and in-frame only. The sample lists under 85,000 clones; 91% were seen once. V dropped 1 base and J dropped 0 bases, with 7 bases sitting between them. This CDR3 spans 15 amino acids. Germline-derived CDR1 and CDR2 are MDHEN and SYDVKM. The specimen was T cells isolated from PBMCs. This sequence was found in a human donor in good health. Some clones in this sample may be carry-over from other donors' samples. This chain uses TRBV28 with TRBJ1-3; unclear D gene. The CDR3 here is CASSLFSVSGNTIYF. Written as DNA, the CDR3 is TGTGCCAGCAGTTTATTTTCGGTCTCTGGAAACACCATATATTTT.